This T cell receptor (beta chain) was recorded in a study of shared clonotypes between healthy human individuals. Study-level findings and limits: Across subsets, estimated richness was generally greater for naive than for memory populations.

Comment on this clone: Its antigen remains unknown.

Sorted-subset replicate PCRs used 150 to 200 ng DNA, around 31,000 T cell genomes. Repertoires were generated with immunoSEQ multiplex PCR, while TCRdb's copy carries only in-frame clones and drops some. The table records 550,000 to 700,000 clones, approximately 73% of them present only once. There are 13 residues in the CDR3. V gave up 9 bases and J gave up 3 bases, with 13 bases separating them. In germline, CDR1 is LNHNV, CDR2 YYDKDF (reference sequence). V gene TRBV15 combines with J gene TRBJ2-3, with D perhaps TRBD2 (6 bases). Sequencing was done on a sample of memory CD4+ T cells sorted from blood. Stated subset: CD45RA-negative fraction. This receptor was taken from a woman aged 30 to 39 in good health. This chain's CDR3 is CATLTSATDTQYF. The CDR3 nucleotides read TGTGCCACATTGACTAGTGCTACAGATACGCAGTATTTT.